Below, 25 T cell receptor beta chains from the same sample are listed, as sequenced in a study of shared clonotypes between healthy human individuals. The method was immunoSEQ multiplex PCR; TCRdb's version includes in-frame clones alone and lacks a portion of them. The sample holds hundreds of thousands of clones, around 79% seen once. Sequencing was carried out using PBMCs. All receptors come from a woman aged 35 to 49 in good health. Some clones in this sample may be carry-over from other donors' samples.

The gene calls are TRBV28 and TRBJ1-2; no clear D gene. From germline, CDR1 is MDHEN and CDR2 SYDVKM. Between the trimmed V and J ends, which lost 2 bases and 3 bases, there was a span of 7 bases. The CDR3 consists of 13 residues. The CDR3 region is CASSLVGDYGYTF. In DNA, the CDR3 is TGTGCCAGCAGTTTAGTTGGGGACTATGGCTACACCTTC.

The chain employs TRBV6-5 and TRBJ2-7; 9 nucleotides align to TRBD1. V trimming: 7 bases; J trimming: 6 bases; junction bases outside the gene matches: 1. The CDR3 runs to 11 residues. Germline assignment: CDR1 MNHEY and CDR2 SVGAGI. The CDR3 region has the DNA TGTGCCAGCAAACAGGGGGCCGAGCAGTACTTC. It codes for CASKQGAEQYF.

The chain carries TRBV28 and TRBJ2-7; D unclear. V lost 11 bases, J lost 0 bases, and 8 bases lay in between. This CDR3 comprises 11 residues. Germline V CDR1 and CDR2: MDHEN, SYDVKM. The CDR3 region has the DNA TGTGCCGTCAGGAGCTCCTACGAGCAGTACTTC. This sequence encodes CAVRSSYEQYF.

The gene calls are TRBV19 and TRBJ2-1, with 9 bases aligning to TRBD2. Trimming took 4 bases from V and 14 from J; bases not matched to a gene: 9. Germline values: CDR1 LNHDA, CDR2 SQIVND (reference sequence). The CDR3 consists of 13 residues. CDR3 DNA: TGTGCCAGTAGTAGAGATCAGCGGGAGGAGAAGTTCTTC. Translated: CASSRDQREEKFF.

This clone was observed a handful of times. The CDR3 coding sequence is TGTGCCAGCAGCTTAGACTATAGCAATCAGCCCCAGCATTTT. It is translated as CASSLDYSNQPQHF. This chain joins TRBV7-9 and TRBJ1-5; no reliable D call. V lost 1 base to trimming and J lost 0 bases, with 4 bases between them. This CDR3 has 14 residues. The germline V gene encodes CDR1 SEHNR and CDR2 FQNEAQ (reference sequence).

V gene TRBV4-3 combines with J gene TRBJ1-4, with 7 bases that match TRBD1. CDR3 length: 14 amino acids. With 8 bases clipped from V and 7 bases from J, the junction kept 10 bases outside the gene matches. Germline CDR1 reads LGHNA; CDR2 reads YSLEER. In DNA form, the CDR3 reads TGCGCCAGCGGACCTCAGGGACAGAGTGAAAAACTGTTTTTT. It specifies CASGPQGQSEKLFF.

The chain has TRBV5-1 and TRBJ2-3; D may be TRBD2 (5 bases). This CDR3 is built from 16 residues. The germline CDR1 and CDR2 sequences are SGHRS and YFSETQ. Trimming removed 4 bases at V and 6 bases at J, with 21 bases between. The CDR3 is CASSRVGNFAADTQYF. The CDR3 DNA reads as TGCGCCAGCAGCCGCGTCGGGAATTTTGCGGCGGATACGCAGTATTTT.

The chain employs TRBV7-3 and TRBJ2-6, with 11 bases lining up with TRBD1. The V and J ends lost 5 bases and 3 bases, in that order; junction bases with no gene match: 9. Germline V gives CDR1 SGHTA, CDR2 FQGTGA. The CDR3 totals 18 residues. In nucleotides, the CDR3 is TGTGCCAGCAGCCCCCGGACAGGGGGCATGTTTGGGGCCAACGTCCTGACTTTC. Translated, it gives CASSPRTGGMFGANVLTF.

About this clone itself: A single base separates this from a much larger clone, so it may be a read error. This chain links TRBV19 with TRBJ2-5, with 11 bases aligning to TRBD2. J was trimmed by 7 bases and V by 5 bases; bases with no gene match: 6. The CDR3 extends over 14 amino acids. Looked up from germline, CDR1 is LNHDA and CDR2 is SQIVND (reference sequence). This chain's CDR3 is CASSAGLAEGTQYF. CDR3 bases: TGTGCCAGTAGTGCGGGACTAGCGGAAGGGACCCAGTACTTC. Filled out from reference TRBV19 and TRBJ2-5, the complete variable domain reads DGGITQSPKYLFRKEGQNVTLSCEQNLNHDAMYWYRQDPGQGLRLIYYSQIVNDFQKGDIAEGYSVSREKKESFPLTVTSAQKNPTAFYLCASSAGLAEGTQYFGPGTRLLVL.

The chain uses TRBV7-2 and TRBJ1-2; 10 bases match TRBD1. V gave up 4 bases and J gave up 7 bases; unmatched junction bases: 9. There are 15 residues in the CDR3. Germline loops: CDR1 SGHTA, CDR2 FQGNSA. The chain's CDR3 is CASSWGQGTSGGYTF. The CDR3 nucleotides read TGTGCCAGCAGCTGGGGACAGGGGACGAGTGGTGGCTACACCTTC.

The chain employs TRBV2 and TRBJ2-2, with D perhaps assigned TRBD1 or TRBD2 (5 bases each). Germline-derived CDR1 and CDR2 are SNHLY and FYNNEI. V shed 1 base and J shed 7 bases, with 10 bases lying between them. This CDR3 region has 14 residues. The CDR3 DNA reads as TGTGCCAGCAGTGAAGTGGGACCCAACGGGGAGCTGTTTTTT. As protein: CASSEVGPNGELFF.

V is TRBV7-6 and J is TRBJ2-1; D not certain. The CDR3 is 16 amino acids. Trimming cost V 1 base and J 0 bases, with 10 bases left between them. Germline CDR1 and CDR2: SGHVS and FNYEAQ. CDR3 loop: CASSLGLPSSYNEQFF. The DNA for the CDR3 is TGTGCCAGCAGCTTAGGACTTCCAAGCTCCTACAATGAGCAGTTCTTC.

This chain links TRBV9 with TRBJ1-1; a weak D match, TRBD1 (5 bases). CDR3 size: 15 residues. Between the trimmed V and J ends, which lost 0 bases and 4 bases, there was a span of 13 bases. Germline-derived CDR1 and CDR2 are SGDLS and YYNGEE. The CDR3 DNA reads as TGTGCCAGCAGCGTAGATGGCAGGGAAAGCACTGAAGCTTTCTTT. It translates to CASSVDGRESTEAFF.

This chain uses TRBV7-2 with TRBJ2-1, with D possibly being TRBD2 (5 bases). Trimming cost V 1 base and J 6 bases, with 13 bases left between them. Per germline, CDR1 SGHTA and CDR2 FQGNSA. The CDR3 contains 15 residues. DNA of the CDR3: TGTGCCAGCAGCTTAGAACACTTACTAGTCAATGAGCAGTTCTTC. Its translation: CASSLEHLLVNEQFF.

V and J are TRBV21-1 and TRBJ1-2; TRBD1 was called by the table and not checked on the DNA. TRBV21-1 is a pseudogene locus. The CDR3 has 16 residues. The CDR3 DNA reads TGTGCCAGCAGAAACCTCAGGGGGCCGGCGCAATATGGCTACACCTTC. This encodes CASRNLRGPAQYGYTF.

The rearrangement joins TRBV30 to TRBJ2-2; 11 bases fit TRBD2. The CDR3 is 15 amino acids. Germline V gene data show CDR1 as GTSNPN and CDR2 as SVGIG (reference sequence). Losses at the gene ends were 5 bases for V and 2 bases for J; bases not matched to a gene: 4. In nucleotides, the CDR3 is TGTGCCTGGGCCCGACTAGCGGGAAACACCGGGGAGCTGTTTTTT. Protein product: CAWARLAGNTGELFF.

CDR3 bases: TGTGCCAGCAGCTTAGTTTCCGTTTACAATGAGCAGTTCTTC. It is translated as CASSLVSVYNEQFF. The chain joins TRBV7-9 to TRBJ2-1; D ambiguous. The germline V gene has CDR1 SEHNR and CDR2 FQNEAQ (reference sequence). The CDR3 has 14 amino acids. Trimming removed 1 base at V and 4 bases at J, with 8 bases between.

The V and J genes are TRBV12-5 and TRBJ2-3; 13 bases align to TRBD2. Germline V lookup: CDR1 LGHNT, CDR2 FRNRAP. V dropped 3 bases and J dropped 3; count of bases not matched to a gene: 6. The CDR3 loop spans 17 amino acids. The CDR3 nucleotides are TGTGCTAGTGGTTTAGGACTAGCGGGAGTGGAAACAGATACGCAGTATTTT. Residues: CASGLGLAGVETDTQYF.

This clone appeared a single time. A far larger clone is one base from this, pointing to a likely read error. The CDR3 end shows no conserved phenylalanine or tryptophan, and so a read error is likely. This sequence joins TRBV27 and TRBJ2-7; TRBD1 is a possible D gene (7 bases). Germline CDR1 and CDR2: MNHEY and SMNVEV (reference sequence). With 6 bases removed from V and 0 bases from J, the gap between germline ends came to 18 bases. The CDR3 runs to 16 residues. The chain's CDR3 is CASSPTPGGSSYEQYL. The CDR3 DNA reads as TGTGCCAGCAGCCCCACGCCAGGGGGGAGCTCCTACGAGCAGTACCTC.

The chain employs TRBV7-2 and TRBJ2-1, with 11 bases matching TRBD2. The CDR3 is made up of 14 amino acids. CDR1 is SGHTA and CDR2 is FQGNSA in the germline V gene. Trimming at V came to 5 bases and at J to 6 bases, leaving 3 bases not matched to a gene. Here the CDR3 reads CASSPLAGGNEQFF. CDR3 DNA sequence: TGTGCCAGCAGCCCCCTAGCGGGAGGCAATGAGCAGTTCTTC.

The chain is built from TRBV11-2 and TRBJ2-7; D might be TRBD2 (6 bases). Trimming took off 0 bases at V and 4 bases at J, with 13 bases between the two ends. The V gene's germline CDR1 is SGHAT and CDR2 FQNNGV. The CDR3 is 15 amino acids. CDR3 region: CASSLDSGSFYEQYF. CDR3 in DNA: TGTGCCAGCAGCTTAGATTCCGGGAGTTTTTACGAGCAGTACTTC.

This clone was seen just once. The chain is built from TRBV27 and TRBJ1-5, with a weak D call TRBD1 (5 bases). The CDR3 extends over 16 amino acids. Trimming left V 3 bases short and J 6 bases short, with 18 bases between. Per germline, CDR1 MNHEY and CDR2 SMNVEV (reference sequence). The CDR3 coding sequence is TGTGCCAGCAGTTTGGGGGGTGGGCGCATAGGTCAGCCCCAGCATTTT. Residues: CASSLGGGRIGQPQHF.

The J gene is TRBJ1-1, the V gene TRBV2; 8 bases match TRBD1. The germline CDR1 and CDR2 sequences are SNHLY and FYNNEI. This CDR3 region has 15 residues. Trimming took 5 bases from V and 0 from J; bases not matched to a gene: 5. CDR3 sequence reads: CASSKDRAMNTEAFF. CDR3 nucleotides: TGTGCCAGCAGTAAGGACAGGGCGATGAACACTGAAGCTTTCTTT.

The chain couples TRBV7-9 to TRBJ2-3; D call uncertain. V was clipped by 5 bases and J by 1 base, with 13 bases between them. The germline V gene encodes CDR1 SEHNR and CDR2 FQNEAQ (reference sequence). This CDR3 is built from 15 residues. The CDR3, as DNA: TGTGCCAGCAGCCCAAGCCTAGGCGGCACAGATACGCAGTATTTT. It yields the protein CASSPSLGGTDTQYF. Complete variable domain (other parts from reference TRBV7-9 and TRBJ2-3): DTGVSQNPRHKITKRGQNVTFRCDPISEHNRLYWYRQTLGQGPEFLTYFQNEAQLEKSRLLSDRFSAERPKGSFSTLEIQRTEQGDSAMYLCASSPSLGGTDTQYFGPGTRLTVL.

The V gene is TRBV2, the J gene TRBJ1-3; no clear D. CDR3 length: 15 amino acids. V lost 4 bases and J lost 4, with 14 bases in between. The germline gives CDR1 SNHLY, CDR2 FYNNEI. DNA for the CDR3: TGTGCCAGCAGTGGGTACGATAACCCAGGAAACACCATATATTTT. It encodes CASSGYDNPGNTIYF.